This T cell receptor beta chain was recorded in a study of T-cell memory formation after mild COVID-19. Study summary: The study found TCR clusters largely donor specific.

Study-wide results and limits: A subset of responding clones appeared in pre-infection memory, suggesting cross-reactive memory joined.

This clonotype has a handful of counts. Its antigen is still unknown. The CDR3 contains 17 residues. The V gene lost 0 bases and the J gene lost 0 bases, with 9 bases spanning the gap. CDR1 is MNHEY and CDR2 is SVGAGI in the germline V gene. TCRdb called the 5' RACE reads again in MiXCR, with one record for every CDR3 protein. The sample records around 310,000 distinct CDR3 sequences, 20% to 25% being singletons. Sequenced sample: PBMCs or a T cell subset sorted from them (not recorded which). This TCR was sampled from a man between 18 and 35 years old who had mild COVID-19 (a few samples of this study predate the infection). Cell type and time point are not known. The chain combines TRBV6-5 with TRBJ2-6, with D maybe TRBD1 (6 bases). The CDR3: CASSYSHRVSGANVLTF. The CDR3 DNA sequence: TGTGCCAGCAGTTACTCTCACAGGGTCTCTGGGGCCAACGTCCTGACTTTC.